Each of the 3 T cell receptor beta chains below was sequenced from the same sample in a study of T cell repertoires in aging, cancer and after chemotherapy (dated by TCRdb to between 2018 and 2021). TCR beta rearrangements were amplified from genomic DNA extracted from peripheral blood rather than from sorted cells or RNA. The listed sequencing device is Illumina MiSeq. Multiplex touch-down PCR with a mixed TRB-A/B primer pool was used to amplify rearranged TRB sequences covering the V, D and J segments. The raw public reads went through TCRdb reprocessing: fastp at Q25, MiXCR clone calling, in-frame beta chains kept. Every CDR3 protein is listed once, alongside the most common genes and DNA of its rows. This sample lists over 8,500 distinct CDR3 sequences; under 30% were detected once. The ten largest make up under 2.5% of the sample. Material for sequencing was blood. The receptors derive from a human donor in good health.

This sequence joins TRBV6-6 and TRBJ1-4; maybe TRBD1 (5 bases). The germline gives CDR1 MNHNY, CDR2 SVGAGI (reference sequence). The CDR3 is 15 residues long. Trimming shortened V by 4 bases and J by 7 bases, and 16 bases separated the two germline ends. CDR3 sequence reads: CASSSYSSGREKLFF. The CDR3 DNA reads as TGTGCCAGCAGTTCCTATTCGTCAGGGCGTGAAAAACTGTTTTTT.

V is TRBV6-5 and J is TRBJ2-7, with 9 bases identical to TRBD1. The CDR3 contains 16 residues. J was trimmed by 3 bases and V by 2 bases; bases with no gene match: 8. Germline V gene lookup returns CDR1 MNHEY and CDR2 SVGAGI. The CDR3 protein is CASSYTTPGQGYEQYF. The CDR3 DNA is TGTGCCAGCAGTTACACTACCCCGGGACAGGGCTACGAGCAGTACTTC.

Only a few counts were recorded for this clonotype. CDR3 residues: CASSASGRGETQYF. Written as DNA, the CDR3 is TGCGCCAGCAGTGCTAGCGGGAGAGGGGAGACCCAGTACTTC. The genes are TRBV10-1 and TRBJ2-5, with TRBD2 matching over 10 bases. Germline values: CDR1 WNHNN, CDR2 SYGVQD (reference sequence). The trim removed 4 bases at V and 5 bases at J, leaving 4 bases unmatched. The CDR3 contains 14 residues.